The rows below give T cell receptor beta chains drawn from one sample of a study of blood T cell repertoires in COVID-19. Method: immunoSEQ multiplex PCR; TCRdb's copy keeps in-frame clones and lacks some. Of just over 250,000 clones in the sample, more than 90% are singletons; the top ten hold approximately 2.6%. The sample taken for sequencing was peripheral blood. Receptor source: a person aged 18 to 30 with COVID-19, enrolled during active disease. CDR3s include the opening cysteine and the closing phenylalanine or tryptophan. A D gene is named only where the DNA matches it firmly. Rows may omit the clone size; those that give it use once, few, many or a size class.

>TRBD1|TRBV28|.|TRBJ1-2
CASSSDRVQGYTF
TGTGCCAGCAGTTCCGACAGGGTTCAGGGCTACACCTTC
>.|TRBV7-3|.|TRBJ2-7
CASSFQEGYEQYF
TGTGCCAGCAGCTTTCAGGAGGGCTACGAGCAGTACTTC
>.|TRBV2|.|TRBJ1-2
CASSEYKETNYGYTF
TGTGCCAGCAGTGAATACAAGGAGACTAACTATGGCTACACCTTC
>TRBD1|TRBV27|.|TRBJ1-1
CASSYRQGAFEAFF
TGTGCCAGCAGCTATAGACAGGGGGCTTTTGAAGCTTTCTTT
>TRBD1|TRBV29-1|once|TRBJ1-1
CSVDFPTGGWNTEAFF
TGCAGCGTTGATTTTCCGACAGGGGGGTGGAACACTGAAGCTTTCTTT
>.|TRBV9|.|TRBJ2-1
CASSVNSRSYNEQFF
TGTGCCAGCAGCGTAAACAGCCGCTCCTACAATGAGCAGTTCTTC
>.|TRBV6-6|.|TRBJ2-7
CASSYSGDSPYEQYF
TGTGCCAGCAGTTACTCGGGGGACTCTCCCTACGAGCAGTACTTC
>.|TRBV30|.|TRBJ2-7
CAWSYPGVGYEQYF
TGTGCCTGGAGCTATCCGGGGGTAGGATACGAGCAGTACTTC
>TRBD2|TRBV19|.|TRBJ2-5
CASSMGTSPETQYF
TGTGCCAGTAGTATGGGGACTAGCCCAGAGACCCAGTACTTC
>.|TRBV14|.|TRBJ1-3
CASRSRTAGNTIYF
TGTGCCAGCAGGTCAAGGACAGCTGGAAACACCATATATTTT
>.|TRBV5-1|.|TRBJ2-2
CASSLDGGPDYGELFF
TGCGCCAGCAGCTTGGACGGGGGGCCTGATTACGGGGAGCTGTTTTTT
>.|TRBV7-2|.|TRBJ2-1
CASSQVSVAVSSYNEQFF
TGTGCCAGCAGCCAGGTTTCTGTAGCGGTTAGCTCCTACAATGAGCAGTTCTTC
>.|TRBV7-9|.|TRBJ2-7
CASSSLFYEQYF
TGTGCCAGCAGCTCCCTATTCTACGAGCAGTACTTC
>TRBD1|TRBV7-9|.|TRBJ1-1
CASSLSGGTVRDTEAFF
TGTGCCAGCAGCTTATCGGGTGGGACAGTTCGGGACACTGAAGCTTTCTTT
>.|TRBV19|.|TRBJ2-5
CASSSGRGETQYF
TGTGCCAGTAGTTCAGGCAGGGGTGAGACCCAGTACTTC
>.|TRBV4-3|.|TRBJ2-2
CASSQDSQANTGELFF
TGCGCCAGCAGCCAAGATTCACAGGCGAACACCGGGGAGCTGTTTTTT
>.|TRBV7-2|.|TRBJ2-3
CASSLVPHQADTQYF
TGTGCCAGCAGCTTAGTTCCCCATCAGGCAGATACGCAGTATTTT
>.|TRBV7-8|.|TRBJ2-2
CASSLASVNTGELFF
TGTGCCAGCAGCTTAGCGTCAGTGAACACCGGGGAGCTGTTTTTT
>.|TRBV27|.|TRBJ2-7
CASSLSTRGHEQYF
TGTGCCAGCAGTTTATCTACCAGGGGCCACGAGCAGTACTTC
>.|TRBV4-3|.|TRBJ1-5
CASSHSQGSQPQHF
TGCGCCAGCAGCCATAGCCAGGGAAGTCAGCCCCAGCATTTT
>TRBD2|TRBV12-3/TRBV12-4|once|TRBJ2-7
CASSPAGVDEQYF
TGTGCCAGCAGCCCCGCGGGAGTAGACGAGCAGTACTTC
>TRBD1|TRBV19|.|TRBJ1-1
CASSLGQGGNTEAFF
TGTGCCAGTAGTTTAGGACAGGGTGGAAACACTGAAGCTTTCTTT
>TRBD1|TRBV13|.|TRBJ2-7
CASSLPGGSYEQYF
TGTGCCAGCAGCTTACCAGGGGGCTCCTACGAGCAGTACTTC
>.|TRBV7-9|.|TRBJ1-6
CASSLEAESPLHF
TGTGCCAGCAGCTTAGAGGCGGAATCACCCCTCCACTTT
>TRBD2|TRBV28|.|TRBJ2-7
CASLNGLAGSYEQYF
TGTGCCAGCTTAAACGGACTAGCGGGATCCTACGAGCAGTACTTC
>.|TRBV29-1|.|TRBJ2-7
CSVESRGGYEQYF
TGCAGCGTTGAGAGCAGGGGTGGGTACGAGCAGTACTTC
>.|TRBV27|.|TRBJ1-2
CASGPGYGYTF
TGTGCCAGTGGGCCTGGCTATGGCTACACCTTC
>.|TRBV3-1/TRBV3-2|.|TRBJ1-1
CASSLGENTEAFF
TGTGCCAGCAGTCTGGGCGAGAACACTGAAGCTTTCTTT
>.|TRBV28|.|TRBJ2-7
CASSFWTETYEQYF
TGTGCCAGCAGTTTTTGGACAGAGACCTACGAGCAGTACTTC
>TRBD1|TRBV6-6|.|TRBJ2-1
CASSGRQGIEQFF
TGTGCCAGCAGTGGCCGACAGGGTATAGAGCAGTTCTTC
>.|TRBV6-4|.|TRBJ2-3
CASSGGEGSDTQYF
TGTGCCAGCAGTGGCGGAGAGGGTTCAGATACGCAGTATTTT
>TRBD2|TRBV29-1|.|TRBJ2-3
CSVESIWGGTDTQYF
TGCAGCGTTGAGTCCATATGGGGGGGGACAGATACGCAGTATTTT
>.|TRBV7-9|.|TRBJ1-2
CASSRDTNYGYTF
TGTGCCAGCAGTCGTGACACCAACTATGGCTACACCTTC
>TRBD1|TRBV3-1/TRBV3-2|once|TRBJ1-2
CASSQTTGEYGYTF
TGTGCCAGCAGCCAGACGACAGGGGAGTATGGCTACACCTTC
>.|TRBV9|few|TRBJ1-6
CASSGAGAYSPLHF
TGTGCCAGCAGCGGCGCGGGGGCTTATTCACCCCTCCACTTT
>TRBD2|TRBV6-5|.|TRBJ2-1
CASRNSGSYNEQFF
TGTGCCAGCAGAAATAGCGGGAGTTACAATGAGCAGTTCTTC
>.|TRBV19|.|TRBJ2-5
CASSIGSRVSETQYF
TGTGCCAGTAGTATAGGTAGCAGAGTAAGTGAGACCCAGTACTTC
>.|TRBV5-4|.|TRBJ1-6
CASSRDNLSPLHF
TGTGCCAGCAGCAGGGACAATCTTTCACCCCTCCACTTT
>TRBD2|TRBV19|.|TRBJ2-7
CASSMGPSGIDAYEQYF
TGTGCCAGTAGTATGGGGCCTAGCGGGATTGACGCCTACGAGCAGTACTTC
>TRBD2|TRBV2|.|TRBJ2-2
CASLAGVDTGELFF
TGTGCCAGCCTAGCGGGAGTAGATACCGGGGAGCTGTTTTTT
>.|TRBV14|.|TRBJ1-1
CASSQDEVNTEAFF
TGTGCCAGCAGCCAAGATGAGGTGAACACTGAAGCTTTCTTT
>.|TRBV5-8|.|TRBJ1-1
CASSLSGYTEAFF
TGTGCCAGCAGCTTATCAGGGTACACTGAAGCTTTCTTT
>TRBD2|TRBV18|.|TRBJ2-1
CASSPVGGLAGGPDYNEQFF
TGTGCCAGCTCACCGGTAGGAGGACTAGCGGGAGGGCCCGACTACAATGAGCAGTTCTTC
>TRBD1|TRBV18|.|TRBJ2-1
CASSQGQGVSSGEQFF
TGTGCCAGCTCACAAGGACAGGGGGTTTCTTCTGGTGAGCAGTTCTTC
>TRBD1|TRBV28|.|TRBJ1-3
CASSLSDRVGNTIYF
TGTGCCAGCAGTCTCTCGGACAGGGTTGGAAACACCATATATTTT
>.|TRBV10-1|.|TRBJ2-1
CASSPGLLYNEQFF
TGCGCCAGCAGCCCGGGACTCCTCTACAATGAGCAGTTCTTC
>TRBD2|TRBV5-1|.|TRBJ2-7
CASSEGLAGDYEQYF
TGCGCCAGCAGCGAGGGACTAGCGGGGGACTACGAGCAGTACTTC
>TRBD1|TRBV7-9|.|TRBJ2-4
CASSPDRALAKNIQYF
TGTGCCAGCAGCCCGGACAGGGCCCTAGCCAAAAACATTCAGTACTTC
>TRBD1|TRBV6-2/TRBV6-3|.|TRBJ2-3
CASGRGQFSTDTQYF
TGTGCCAGCGGCCGGGGACAGTTTAGCACAGATACGCAGTATTTT
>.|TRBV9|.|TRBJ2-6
CASSVAGVSSGANVLTF
TGTGCCAGCAGCGTAGCTGGAGTAAGCTCTGGGGCCAACGTCCTGACTTTC
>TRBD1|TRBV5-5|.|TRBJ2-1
CASSPGQEYNEQFF
TGTGCCAGCAGCCCGGGACAGGAGTACAATGAGCAGTTCTTC
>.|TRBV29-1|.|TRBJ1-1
CSVTGMGTEAFF
TGCAGCGTTACAGGTATGGGCACTGAAGCTTTCTTT
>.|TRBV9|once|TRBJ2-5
CASSVDSGLYQETQYF
TGTGCCAGCAGCGTAGACAGCGGATTGTACCAAGAGACCCAGTACTTC
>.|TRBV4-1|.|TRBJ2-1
CASSQVLTGVSYNEQFF
TGCGCCAGCAGCCAAGTTCTAACGGGAGTCTCCTACAATGAGCAGTTCTTC